This T cell receptor (beta chain) was recorded in a study of blood T cell repertoires in COVID-19. The method was immunoSEQ multiplex PCR; TCRdb's version includes in-frame clones alone and lacks a portion of them. The profile shows about 210,000 clones, about four fifths of them singletons. Per germline, CDR1 SGDLS and CDR2 YYNGEE. Trimming removed 1 base from V and 0 bases from J, with 11 bases in between. The CDR3 runs 15 residues. This receptor was identified in a man aged 55 to 70 with acute or convalescent COVID-19. The sequenced sample consisted of peripheral blood. The chain uses TRBV9 and TRBJ2-7, with a weak D call TRBD1 (8 bases). CDR3 sequence: CASSVSGTGSYEQYF. DNA of the CDR3: TGTGCCAGCAGCGTAAGCGGGACAGGCTCCTACGAGCAGTACTTC.